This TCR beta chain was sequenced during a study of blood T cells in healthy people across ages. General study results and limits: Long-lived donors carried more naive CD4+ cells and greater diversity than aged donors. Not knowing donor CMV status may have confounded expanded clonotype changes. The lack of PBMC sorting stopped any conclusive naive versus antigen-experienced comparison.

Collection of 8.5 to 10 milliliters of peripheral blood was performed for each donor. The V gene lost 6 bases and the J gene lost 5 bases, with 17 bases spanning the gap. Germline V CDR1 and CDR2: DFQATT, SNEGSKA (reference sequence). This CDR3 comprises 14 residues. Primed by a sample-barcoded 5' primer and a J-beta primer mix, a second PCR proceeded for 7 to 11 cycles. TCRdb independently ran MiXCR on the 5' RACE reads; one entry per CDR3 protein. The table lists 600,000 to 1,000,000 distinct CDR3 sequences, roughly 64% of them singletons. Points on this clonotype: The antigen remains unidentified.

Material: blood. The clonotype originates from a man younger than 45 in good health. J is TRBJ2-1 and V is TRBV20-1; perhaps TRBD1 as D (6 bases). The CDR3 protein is CSAYAGRGDNEQFF. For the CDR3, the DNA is TGCAGTGCCTACGCGGGCAGGGGAGACAATGAGCAGTTCTTC.